What follows are 32 T cell receptor beta chains derived from one specimen sequenced in a study of technical replicates of blood from several donors. The method was immunoSEQ multiplex PCR; TCRdb's version includes in-frame clones alone and lacks a portion of them. The sample has fewer than 90,000 clones, over 80% seen once. Sequencing was carried out using T cells isolated from PBMCs. These TCRs come from a human donor in good health.

The CDR3 sequence is CASSLGAGTSGNEQFF. The CDR3 DNA reads TGTGCCAGCAGCTTAGGCGCCGGGACTAGCGGCAATGAGCAGTTCTTC. V and J are TRBV4-2 and TRBJ2-1; 11 nucleotides align to TRBD2. The trim removed 5 bases at V and 6 bases at J, leaving 9 bases unmatched. CDR1 is LGHNA, CDR2 YNFKEQ, per germline. The CDR3 extends over 16 amino acids.

V gene TRBV5-1 combines with J gene TRBJ2-1; no reliable D call. CDR3 size: 12 residues. Trimming pared 0 bases from V and 10 bases from J, leaving 8 bases between. CDR1 and CDR2 from the germline V gene are SGHRS and YFSETQ. CDR3: CASSLVVTEQFF. The CDR3 coding sequence is TGCGCCAGCAGCTTGGTTGTCACAGAGCAGTTCTTC.

This chain links TRBV2 with TRBJ2-3, with D perhaps matching TRBD2 (5 bases). Germline lookup yields CDR1 SNHLY and CDR2 FYNNEI. CDR3 length: 14 amino acids. The V end was cut by 4 bases, the J end by 6 bases, with 14 bases between. For the CDR3, the DNA is TGTGCCAGCAGTGTCGGACGGGAAGTTGATACGCAGTATTTT. It codes for CASSVGREVDTQYF. The entire variable domain, with the rest obtained from reference TRBV2 and TRBJ2-3, is as follows: EPEVTQTPSHQVTQMGQEVILRCVPISNHLYFYWYRQILGQKVEFLVSFYNNEISEKSEIFDDQFSVERPDGSNFTLKIRSTKLEDSAMYFCASSVGREVDTQYFGPGTRLTVL.

This clone came up once. J is TRBJ1-3 and V is TRBV2; 7 bases align to TRBD1. Germline CDR1 SNHLY, CDR2 FYNNEI. The CDR3 runs 15 residues. Trimming cost V 0 bases and J 1 base; bases outside gene matches: 0. CDR3 amino acids: CASSEATGSGNTIYF. The CDR3 DNA follows: TGTGCCAGCAGTGAAGCGACAGGGTCTGGAAACACCATATATTTT.

This chain links TRBV28 with TRBJ2-7, with D perhaps matching TRBD2 (6 bases). Looked up from germline, CDR1 is MDHEN and CDR2 is SYDVKM. V lost 2 bases and J lost 8, with 10 bases in between. The CDR3 has 12 amino acids. The CDR3 DNA sequence: TGTGCCAGCAGTTTAGCGGGGAATAAGCAGTACTTC. Its protein is CASSLAGNKQYF.

This clone was seen a single time. V and J are TRBV5-6 and TRBJ2-5; perhaps TRBD2 as D (5 bases). The V gene lost 7 bases and the J gene lost 4 bases, with 14 bases spanning the gap. The CDR3 has 13 residues. CDR1 is SGHDT, CDR2 YYEEEE, per germline. CDR3 sequence reads: CASRMDFLETQYF. CDR3 DNA sequence: TGTGCCAGCCGGATGGACTTTTTAGAGACCCAGTACTTC.

The rearrangement links TRBV11-3 to TRBJ2-2; D remains unclear. Trimming stripped 1 base from V and 7 bases from J, with 4 bases between. The CDR3 loop spans 12 amino acids. CDR1 is SGHNT, CDR2 YENEEA, per germline. The CDR3 sequence is CASSLVNGELFF. DNA for the CDR3: TGTGCCAGCAGCTTAGTCAACGGGGAGCTGTTTTTT.

The rearrangement joins TRBV4-2 to TRBJ2-1, with 9 bases matching TRBD2. The CDR3 is made up of 17 amino acids. Germline lookup yields CDR1 LGHNA and CDR2 YNFKEQ. V was pared by 1 base and J by 1 base, with 5 bases of the junction left unmatched. The CDR3 coding sequence is TGTGCCAGCAGCCAAGTTAATAGCGGGAGTTCCTACAATGAGCAGTTCTTC. Translating it yields CASSQVNSGSSYNEQFF.

The CDR3 bases are TGTGCCAGCAGCATAAGTGGGGGGACTGAAGCTTTCTTT. It yields the protein CASSISGGTEAFF. The V gene is TRBV7-3, the J gene TRBJ1-1; D is possibly TRBD1 (5 bases). Germline assignment: CDR1 SGHTA and CDR2 FQGTGA. Trimming pared 5 bases from V and 5 bases from J, leaving 12 bases between. This CDR3 comprises 13 residues. The full variable domain, rest sourced from reference TRBV7-3 and TRBJ1-1, is GAGVSQTPSNKVTEKGKYVELRCDPISGHTALYWYRQSLGQGPEFLIYFQGTGAADDSGLPNDRFFAVRPEGSVSTLKIQRTERGDSAVYLCASSISGGTEAFFGQGTRLTVV.

This clone was detected only a few times. V and J are TRBV5-4 and TRBJ2-2; no clear D gene. The CDR3 sequence is 13 residues long. The germline CDR1 and CDR2 sequences are SGHNT and YYREEE (reference sequence). Trimming cost V 0 bases and J 6 bases, with 6 bases left between them. In nucleotides, the CDR3 is TGTGCCAGCAGCTTGGTAGATGCCGGGGAGCTGTTTTTT. This translates into CASSLVDAGELFF.

J is TRBJ2-2 and V is TRBV9; 7 bases map to TRBD2. The V gene's germline CDR1 is SGDLS and CDR2 YYNGEE. The CDR3 runs to 16 residues. V gave up 4 bases and J gave up 6 bases; unmatched junction bases: 12. CDR3 sequence reads: CASSLTGTKGAGELFF. The DNA of the CDR3 is TGTGCCAGCAGCTTAACCGGGACTAAAGGGGCCGGGGAGCTGTTTTTT.

This chain connects TRBV7-2 to TRBJ2-7; D is ambiguous. V dropped 3 bases and J dropped 1 base, with 13 bases sitting between them. The germline V gene encodes CDR1 SGHTA and CDR2 FQGNSA. The CDR3 loop spans 15 amino acids. CDR3 region: CASSFAQVRSYEQYF. In DNA form, the CDR3 reads TGTGCCAGCAGCTTCGCCCAGGTCCGGTCCTACGAGCAGTACTTC.

Comments on this clone: At one boundary the junction diverges from the germline segment, which might be a read error. The chain has TRBV7-7 and TRBJ2-7, with 8 bases matching TRBD1. The germline gives CDR1 SSHAT, CDR2 FNYEAQ (reference sequence). The CDR3 contains 14 residues. The CDR3 is CASTLGDRNYEQYF. The CDR3 nucleotides are TGTGCCAGCACCTTAGGGGACAGGAACTACGAGCAGTACTTC. Drawing the rest from reference TRBV7-7 and TRBJ2-7, the complete variable domain is GAGVSQSPRYKVTKRGQDVTLRCDPISSHATLYWYQQALGQGPEFLTYFNYEAQPDKSGLPSDRFSAERPEGSISTLTIQRTEQRDSAMYRCASTLGDRNYEQYFGPGTRLTVT.

The rearrangement links TRBV10-3 to TRBJ1-1, with 7 bases that match TRBD1. CDR3 size: 17 residues. The V gene's germline CDR1 is ENHRY and CDR2 SYGVKD. The V segment lost 10 bases and the J segment 0 bases; nucleotides outside the gene matches: 17. The CDR3 here is CATLPTPGQLMNTEAFF. The CDR3, as DNA: TGTGCCACGCTGCCCACTCCGGGACAGCTCATGAACACTGAAGCTTTCTTT.

The chain carries TRBV25-1 and TRBJ2-7; the match to TRBD2 covers 10 bases. Looked up from germline, CDR1 is MGHDK and CDR2 is SYGVNS. The CDR3 has 15 amino acids. The V segment lost 7 bases and the J segment 7 bases; nucleotides outside the gene matches: 13. The CDR3 bases are TGTGCCAGCACCTCACCGGGGCTAGCGGGAGTTGAGCAGTACTTC. It is translated as CASTSPGLAGVEQYF.

The chain joins TRBV9 to TRBJ1-3; TRBD1 is a possible D gene (5 bases). This CDR3 comprises 15 residues. Trimming shortened V by 1 base and J by 4 bases, and 12 bases separated the two germline ends. In germline, CDR1 is SGDLS, CDR2 YYNGEE. The CDR3 loop reads CASSVLGDSGNTIYF. The CDR3 DNA reads as TGTGCCAGCAGCGTACTAGGGGATTCAGGAAACACCATATATTTT.

The chain employs TRBV28 and TRBJ2-7; TRBD1 aligns across 9 bases. V shed 6 bases, J shed 5 bases, and the junction held 8 bases outside the gene matches. This CDR3 has 14 residues. CDR1 and CDR2 from the germline V gene are MDHEN and SYDVKM. In nucleotides, the CDR3 is TGTGCCAGCAGCTACAGGGGGCGGCAGGACGAGCAGTACTTC. Its translation is CASSYRGRQDEQYF. Complete variable domain (other parts from reference TRBV28 and TRBJ2-7): DVKVTQSSRYLVKRTGEKVFLECVQDMDHENMFWYRQDPGLGLRLIYFSYDVKMKEKGDIPEGYSVSREKKERFSLILESASTNQTSMYLCASSYRGRQDEQYFGPGTRLTVT.

This sequence joins TRBV9 and TRBJ2-2; TRBD1 might be the D (5 bases). This CDR3 is built from 15 residues. From germline, CDR1 is SGDLS and CDR2 YYNGEE. Trimming cost V 0 bases and J 2 bases, with 8 bases left between them. The CDR3 is CASSVVDRNTGELFF. CDR3 bases: TGTGCCAGCAGCGTAGTTGACAGAAACACCGGGGAGCTGTTTTTT.

The chain carries TRBV30 and TRBJ2-1, with D tentatively TRBD2 (6 bases). Per germline, CDR1 GTSNPN and CDR2 SVGIG (reference sequence). Deletions cut 1 base from V and 10 bases from J, with 8 bases between. The CDR3 loop spans 11 amino acids. The CDR3 sequence is CAWSGRGEQFF. CDR3 DNA sequence: TGTGCCTGGAGTGGACGGGGGGAGCAGTTCTTC.

J is TRBJ1-1 and V is TRBV11-1; unclear D gene. Deletions cut 2 bases from V and 5 bases from J, with 15 bases between. CDR3 length: 15 amino acids. CDR1 and CDR2 from the germline V gene are SGHAT and FQDESV (reference sequence). CDR3 DNA: TGTGCCAGCAGCTTATTCCCAAACACCGGGACTGAAGCTTTCTTT. Encoded protein: CASSLFPNTGTEAFF.

This chain uses TRBV30 with TRBJ1-5, with TRBD1 as a possible D gene (5 bases). V was trimmed by 0 bases and J by 6 bases, leaving 9 bases between them. The CDR3 spans 13 residues. Per germline, CDR1 GTSNPN and CDR2 SVGIG (reference sequence). This CDR3 reads CAWSVGAGQPQHF. In DNA form, the CDR3 reads TGTGCCTGGAGTGTAGGGGCAGGTCAGCCCCAGCATTTT.

V gene TRBV4-1 combines with J gene TRBJ2-7; weak D call: TRBD2 (6 bases). Trimming removed 2 bases from V and 1 base from J, with 12 bases in between. CDR1 and CDR2 from the germline V gene are MGHRA and YSYEKL. The CDR3 contains 15 residues. CDR3 in DNA: TGCGCCAGCAGCCAAACCGATAGCGGTTCCTACGAGCAGTACTTC. Protein product: CASSQTDSGSYEQYF.

J is TRBJ2-1 and V is TRBV28; tentative D call: TRBD2 (6 bases). The CDR3 spans 16 residues. Per germline, CDR1 MDHEN and CDR2 SYDVKM. Trimming shortened V by 3 bases and J by 5 bases, and 17 bases separated the two germline ends. The CDR3 region is CASSFVSGTGNNEQFF. The CDR3 nucleotides are TGTGCCAGCAGTTTTGTATCCGGGACTGGGAACAATGAGCAGTTCTTC. The variable domain in full, with the rest retrieved from reference TRBV28 and TRBJ2-1, is DVKVTQSSRYLVKRTGEKVFLECVQDMDHENMFWYRQDPGLGLRLIYFSYDVKMKEKGDIPEGYSVSREKKERFSLILESASTNQTSMYLCASSFVSGTGNNEQFFGPGTRLTVL.

The V gene is TRBV19, the J gene TRBJ1-4; D is undetermined. The V and J ends lost 5 bases and 2 bases respectively, with 12 bases between them. The germline V gene has CDR1 LNHDA and CDR2 SQIVND (reference sequence). The CDR3 is made up of 15 amino acids. The CDR3 is CASSHWSLTNEKLFF. The CDR3 DNA reads as TGTGCCAGTAGTCACTGGTCACTTACTAATGAAAAACTGTTTTTT.

This clone turned up a few times. V usage is TRBV4-1 and J usage is TRBJ1-1; no clear D. The germline V gene has CDR1 MGHRA and CDR2 YSYEKL. This CDR3 comprises 14 residues. V was clipped by 1 base and J by 4 bases, with 10 bases between them. The CDR3 spells CASSQVPPGTEAFF. The CDR3 DNA is TGCGCCAGCAGCCAAGTCCCCCCGGGCACTGAAGCTTTCTTT.

This rearrangement joins TRBV19 to TRBJ1-1, with TRBD1 matching over 8 bases. Germline V CDR1 and CDR2: LNHDA, SQIVND (reference sequence). V lost 7 bases to trimming and J lost 5 bases; unmatched junction nucleotides: 15. There are 16 residues in the CDR3. The CDR3 nucleotides read TGTGCCAGTACCGTAACATCAGGGGGCCTGGGTACTGAAGCTTTCTTT. Translating it yields CASTVTSGGLGTEAFF.

J is TRBJ1-5 and V is TRBV28, with D hard to call. Trimming took 9 bases from V and 0 from J, leaving 9 bases between them. Looked up from germline, CDR1 is MDHEN and CDR2 is SYDVKM. The CDR3 has 13 residues. The DNA of the CDR3 is TGTGCCAGTCGGGATTATAGCAATCAGCCCCAGCATTTT. Its translation is CASRDYSNQPQHF.

The V call is TRBV29-1, the J call TRBJ1-1; D gene unclear. The germline gives CDR1 SQVTM, CDR2 ANQGSEA. The CDR3 spans 11 residues. Trimming pared 7 bases from V and 4 bases from J, leaving 10 bases between. CDR3 sequence reads: CSGADATEAFF. In DNA form, the CDR3 reads TGCAGCGGGGCTGACGCCACTGAAGCTTTCTTT.

The V gene is TRBV6-5, the J gene TRBJ2-5; D call uncertain. Germline V gene sequence: CDR1 MNHEY, CDR2 SVGAGI. The CDR3 length is 14 residues. V lost 2 bases and J 7 bases, leaving 14 bases between the germline ends. The CDR3 loop is CASSYEAQFGTQYF. In DNA, the CDR3 is TGTGCCAGCAGTTACGAGGCCCAATTCGGGACCCAGTACTTC.

The chain has TRBV4-2 and TRBJ2-7; D gene ambiguous. Germline V gives CDR1 LGHNA, CDR2 YNFKEQ. The V end was cut by 0 bases, the J end by 2 bases, with 17 bases between. This CDR3 is built from 17 residues. The CDR3, as DNA: TGTGCCAGCAGCCAAGAAGGAGCTCCAGCAGCAACCTACGAGCAGTACTTC. This sequence encodes CASSQEGAPAATYEQYF.

The chain's CDR3 is CASSIGGLASQETQYF. For the CDR3, the DNA is TGTGCCAGTAGTATAGGGGGACTAGCGTCGCAAGAGACCCAGTACTTC. This chain links TRBV19 with TRBJ2-5, with 10 bases that match TRBD2. This CDR3 has 16 residues. In germline, CDR1 is LNHDA, CDR2 SQIVND (reference sequence). J gave up 2 bases and V 1 base, and 4 bases lay outside the gene matches.

The rearrangement uses TRBV28 and TRBJ2-1, with D maybe TRBD1 (6 bases). V shed 5 bases and J shed 4 bases, with 12 bases lying between them. Germline values: CDR1 MDHEN, CDR2 SYDVKM. The CDR3 is made up of 14 amino acids. CDR3 bases: TGTGCCAGCAGTCAATACAGGGAGTACAATGAGCAGTTCTTC. This sequence encodes CASSQYREYNEQFF.